This T cell receptor beta chain was profiled in a study of CXCR4 blockade with PD-1 therapy in pancreatic cancer. Study outcomes and limitations: More frequent amino acid clones had more nucleotide rearrangements, suggesting convergent selection. Tumor clonality averaged roughly 0.15 versus 0.05 in healthy blood, not predicting survival.

In regard to this clone: What it binds is unknown.

This table comes from immunoSEQ multiplex PCR, and its TCRdb copy is limited to in-frame clones, with some not included. The profile shows some 4,500 clones, 50% to 70% of them singletons. Germline V CDR1 and CDR2: MDHEN, SYDVKM. CDR3 length: 15 residues. Trimming removed 4 bases at V and 6 bases at J, with 15 bases between. The TCR originated in a human donor with pancreatic ductal adenocarcinoma. This chain uses TRBV28 with TRBJ2-2; D is perhaps TRBD1 (5 bases). The sequencing sample was made of tumor tissue. In DNA form, the CDR3 reads TGTGCCAGCAGTTCTACCCTTCGACAGTCCGGGGAGCTGTTTTTT. It yields the protein CASSSTLRQSGELFF.